What follows are 9 T cell receptor beta chains derived from one specimen sequenced in a study of shared clonotypes between healthy human individuals. Repertoires were generated with immunoSEQ multiplex PCR, while TCRdb's copy carries only in-frame clones and drops some. The table lists some 1,400,000 clones, roughly 96% of them singletons. The material sequenced was naive CD4+ T cells sorted from blood. The subset here: CD45RA+ positively selected. The origin of the receptors is a man aged 30-40 years in good health.

J is TRBJ2-7 and V is TRBV11-2, with TRBD2 matching over 10 bases. CDR1 and CDR2 from the germline V gene are SGHAT and FQNNGV. This CDR3 is 15 amino acids long. V was clipped by 5 bases and J by 0 bases; unmatched bases: 4. The CDR3 loop reads CASSQTSGFSYEQYF. The CDR3, as DNA: TGTGCCAGCAGCCAGACTAGCGGGTTCTCCTACGAGCAGTACTTC.

Notes on this clone: Other DNA variants within this sample encode the same CDR3. The rearrangement links TRBV10-3 to TRBJ1-1; D perhaps matches TRBD1 (5 bases). The CDR3 sequence is 12 residues long. Germline loops: CDR1 ENHRY, CDR2 SYGVKD. V lost 3 bases and J 6 bases, leaving 8 bases between the germline ends. The CDR3 coding sequence is TGTGCCATCAGTGATAGGGGTCCTGAAGCTTTCTTT. Its protein product is CAISDRGPEAFF.

The V gene is TRBV15, the J gene TRBJ2-1; tentatively, D is TRBD2 (5 bases). The CDR3 is made up of 15 amino acids. V was shortened by 0 bases and J by 4 bases, with 10 bases between the two germline ends. Germline V CDR1 and CDR2: LNHNV, YYDKDF (reference sequence). CDR3 sequence (DNA): TGTGCCACCAGCAGAGAAAGACTAACGTACAATGAGCAGTTCTTC. This translates into CATSRERLTYNEQFF.

As to this clone: At one end the junction does not follow the germline gene, possibly because of a read error. The chain combines TRBV18 with TRBJ2-3, with D tentatively TRBD1 or TRBD2 (5 bases each). Per germline, CDR1 KGHSH and CDR2 LQKENI. This CDR3 is 13 amino acids long. This chain's CDR3 is CANSPPGTPLQYF. Written as DNA, the CDR3 is TGTGCCAACTCACCACCGGGGACGCCACTGCAGTATTTT.

The chain couples TRBV6-1 to TRBJ2-7, with unresolved D. This CDR3 has 11 amino acids. Germline V gene sequence: CDR1 MNHNS, CDR2 SASEGT. The ends were cut back, 0 bases at V and 10 bases at J, with 7 bases in the middle. This CDR3 reads CASSEAYTQYF. CDR3 bases: TGTGCCAGCAGTGAAGCTTACACCCAGTACTTC.

The V gene is TRBV11-2, the J gene TRBJ1-1; possibly TRBD1 for D (6 bases). Per germline, CDR1 SGHAT and CDR2 FQNNGV. V dropped 7 bases and J dropped 6 bases, with 18 bases sitting between them. The CDR3 spans 14 residues. CDR3 protein: CASKPEGGVAEAFF. The CDR3 DNA follows: TGTGCCAGCAAGCCGGAGGGGGGAGTGGCTGAAGCTTTCTTT.

The V call is TRBV10-3, the J call TRBJ2-2, with D unresolved. The CDR3 runs to 13 residues. CDR1 ENHRY and CDR2 SYGVKD come from the germline V gene. V was trimmed by 2 bases and J by 5 bases, leaving 6 bases between them. Here the CDR3 reads CAISEGATGELFF. DNA of the CDR3: TGTGCCATCAGTGAGGGTGCGACCGGGGAGCTGTTTTTT.

Here the CDR3 reads CASRFGLAGAGELFF. The CDR3 DNA is TGTGCCAGCAGGTTCGGGCTAGCGGGAGCCGGGGAGCTGTTTTTT. The chain uses TRBV5-4 and TRBJ2-2, with TRBD2 identical over 10 bases. The germline gives CDR1 SGHNT, CDR2 YYREEE (reference sequence). CDR3 length: 15 residues. V lost 5 bases and J lost 6; bases outside the gene matches: 7.

This rearrangement joins TRBV6-5 to TRBJ2-7, with a possible D match to TRBD1 (6 bases). Germline V CDR1 and CDR2: MNHEY, SVGAGI. CDR3 length: 15 amino acids. Trimming removed 10 bases at V and 3 bases at J, with 22 bases between. The CDR3 spells CATRRGSEGYYEQYF. The CDR3 region has the DNA TGTGCCACCAGAAGGGGGAGCGAGGGATACTACGAGCAGTACTTC.